The 31 T cell receptor beta chains below all came from one sample that was sequenced in a study of cytomegalovirus exposure and HLA in healthy donors. PCR used 60 Vbeta primers and 13 Jbeta primers. Some clones are missing from TCRdb's copy, which holds only in-frame ones; the method was immunoSEQ multiplex PCR. There are about 160,000 clones in the sample; around 69% occur only once, and 1.3% to 1.5% lies in the top ten. What was sequenced was PBMCs. The source is a man between 60 and 70 years old in good health and CMV-seronegative.

The chain has TRBV14 and TRBJ2-7, with 10 nucleotides matching TRBD2. The V gene's germline CDR1 is SGHDN and CDR2 FVKESK. Trimming at V came to 3 bases and at J to 3 bases, leaving 8 bases not matched to a gene. CDR3 size: 16 residues. The CDR3 bases are TGTGCCAGCAGCCATACCACTAGCGGGGTGTACTACGAGCAGTACTTC. This encodes CASSHTTSGVYYEQYF.

This clone was detected only a few times. The V gene is TRBV10-3, the J gene TRBJ2-3; possibly TRBD2 for D (6 bases). Trimming shortened V by 2 bases and J by 0 bases, and 12 bases separated the two germline ends. This CDR3 has 16 amino acids. Per the germline V gene, CDR1 is ENHRY and CDR2 is SYGVKD. CDR3 sequence (DNA): TGTGCCATCAGTGAGATTAGGGACTCGAGCACAGATACGCAGTATTTT. Protein product: CAISEIRDSSTDTQYF.

The chain's CDR3 is CASSSMTRPPYEQYF. DNA for the CDR3: TGTGCCAGCAGCTCAATGACACGACCCCCCTACGAGCAGTACTTC. V is TRBV11-2 and J is TRBJ2-7; D unresolved. In germline, CDR1 is SGHAT, CDR2 FQNNGV. V was shortened by 4 bases and J by 2 bases, with 15 bases between the two germline ends. This CDR3 spans 15 amino acids. Using reference TRBV11-2 and TRBJ2-7 for the parts outside the CDR3, the full variable domain is EAGVAQSPRYKIIEKRQSVAFWCNPISGHATLYWYQQILGQGPKLLIQFQNNGVVDDSQLPKDRFSAERLKGVDSTLKIQPAKLEDSAVYLCASSSMTRPPYEQYFGPGTRLTVT.

The chain links TRBV28 to TRBJ1-2; 10 bases agree with TRBD1. Per the germline V gene, CDR1 is MDHEN and CDR2 is SYDVKM. Trimming removed 7 bases from V and 5 bases from J; junction bases left unmatched: 10. This CDR3 region has 15 residues. The CDR3 DNA is TGTGCCAGCACCCTTGGGGGACAGGGGTTTTATGGCTACACCTTC. This codes for CASTLGGQGFYGYTF.

The chain combines TRBV4-3 with TRBJ2-1; 12 nucleotides agree with TRBD2. CDR3 length: 16 amino acids. CDR1 and CDR2 (germline): LGHNA, YSLEER. Unmatched junction bases numbered 6, after V lost 3 bases and J lost 6 bases. The CDR3 is CASSQETSGGFNEQFF. The CDR3 bases are TGCGCCAGCAGCCAGGAGACTAGCGGGGGTTTCAATGAGCAGTTCTTC.

This clone was recorded only once. V is TRBV18 and J is TRBJ2-1, with TRBD1 matching 8 bases. CDR1 is KGHSH and CDR2 is LQKENI in the germline V gene. Germline trimming cut 4 bases from V and 2 bases from J; bases unmatched to any gene: 4. This CDR3 is 15 amino acids long. CDR3 residues: CASSRTGNPYNEQFF. DNA for the CDR3: TGTGCCAGCTCACGGACAGGGAACCCCTACAATGAGCAGTTCTTC. The full variable domain, with the rest looked up from reference TRBV18 and TRBJ2-1, is NAGVMQNPRHLVRRRGQEARLRCSPMKGHSHVYWYRQLPEEGLKFMVYLQKENIIDESGMPKERFSAEFPKEGPSILRIQQVVRGDSAAYFCASSRTGNPYNEQFFGPGTRLTVL.

The chain recombines TRBV29-1 with TRBJ2-5, with D maybe TRBD1 (6 bases). The CDR3 has 14 amino acids. Trimming shortened V by 2 bases and J by 5 bases, and 15 bases separated the two germline ends. Germline-derived CDR1 and CDR2 are SQVTM and ANQGSEA. The CDR3 DNA is TGCAGCGTTGAATCGTCACAGGGTCGCGAGACCCAGTACTTC. Protein product: CSVESSQGRETQYF.

CDR3 bases: TGTGCCAGCAGTCCCGGGACTAGCGGCCCTAGTGAGCAGTTCTTC. It encodes CASSPGTSGPSEQFF. V gene TRBV5-4 combines with J gene TRBJ2-1; 11 bases align to TRBD2. This CDR3 comprises 15 residues. V shed 5 bases and J 9 bases; nucleotides not matched to a gene: 10. CDR1 SGHNT and CDR2 YYREEE come from the germline V gene (reference sequence).

This clone was counted between two and nine times. The chain links TRBV5-6 to TRBJ2-1; D is possibly TRBD1 (6 bases). V was clipped by 4 bases and J by 9 bases, with 17 bases between them. This CDR3 has 14 amino acids. Germline-derived CDR1 and CDR2 are SGHDT and YYEEEE. This CDR3 is CASSGTGKESEQFF. The CDR3 nucleotides are TGTGCCAGCAGCGGAACAGGGAAGGAGAGTGAGCAGTTCTTC.

This clone was detected a few times. The chain has TRBV7-2 and TRBJ1-3, with D hard to call. The length of the CDR3 is 15 residues. With 3 bases removed from V and 6 bases from J, the gap between germline ends came to 15 bases. Per germline, CDR1 SGHTA and CDR2 FQGNSA. CDR3 DNA sequence: TGTGCCAGCAGCTTGACGGCGGGCAAATTAAACACCATATATTTT. Protein product: CASSLTAGKLNTIYF.

This clone was detected only a few times. The gene calls are TRBV6-6 and TRBJ2-7; unclear D gene. The CDR3 runs to 13 residues. CDR1 and CDR2 (germline): MNHNY, SVGAGI (reference sequence). Trimming removed 2 bases at V and 1 base at J, with 6 bases between. This CDR3 is CASSYRQSYEQYF. As DNA, the CDR3 is TGTGCCAGCAGTTACCGACAATCCTACGAGCAGTACTTC.

The chain recombines TRBV7-9 with TRBJ2-5, with D hard to call. This CDR3 spans 15 amino acids. The V gene's germline CDR1 is SEHNR and CDR2 FQNEAQ (reference sequence). The V end lost 2 bases, the J end lost 4 bases, and 14 bases lay between the germline ends. CDR3 region: CASSLLAPGSETQYF. CDR3 coding DNA: TGTGCCAGCAGCTTACTCGCCCCCGGGTCAGAGACCCAGTACTTC.

Here the CDR3 reads CASSLKGQGPHEQYF. CDR3 sequence (DNA): TGTGCCAGCAGCTTAAAGGGACAGGGCCCCCACGAGCAGTACTTC. This chain uses TRBV7-2 with TRBJ2-7; 9 nucleotides agree with TRBD1. The CDR3 contains 15 residues. After removal of 2 bases from V and 5 bases from J, the junction contained 7 bases not matched to a gene. From germline, CDR1 is SGHTA and CDR2 FQGNSA.

The rearrangement joins TRBV5-1 to TRBJ1-4; tentative D call: TRBD1 (5 bases). This CDR3 is built from 14 residues. Between the trimmed V and J ends, which lost 3 bases and 6 bases, there was a span of 12 bases. Looked up from germline, CDR1 is SGHRS and CDR2 is YFSETQ. In DNA form, the CDR3 reads TGCGCCAGCAGCTCAGGGTTTGGGGATGAAAAACTGTTTTTT. This sequence encodes CASSSGFGDEKLFF.

This chain uses TRBV11-2 with TRBJ2-1; D is perhaps TRBD2 (5 bases). CDR3 length equals 15 residues. Trimming pared 4 bases from V and 12 bases from J, leaving 22 bases between. Germline V gene data show CDR1 as SGHAT and CDR2 as FQNNGV. CDR3 region: CASSSNSPSSGAQFF. The CDR3 DNA sequence: TGTGCCAGCAGCTCCAACAGCCCCTCAAGCGGAGCGCAGTTCTTC.

The J gene is TRBJ2-1, the V gene TRBV12-5; the match to TRBD1 covers 8 bases. V was pared by 6 bases and J by 3 bases, with 7 bases of the junction left unmatched. Germline values: CDR1 LGHNT, CDR2 FRNRAP. This CDR3 contains 15 residues. The CDR3 DNA follows: TGTGCTAGTGGCACTGGACAGGGAGTCTACAATGAGCAGTTCTTC. Its protein product is CASGTGQGVYNEQFF. The full variable domain, its missing parts supplied by reference TRBV12-5 and TRBJ2-1, is DARVTQTPRHKVTEMGQEVTMRCQPILGHNTVFWYRQTMMQGLELLAYFRNRAPLDDSGMPKDRFSAEMPDATLATLKIQPSEPRDSAVYFCASGTGQGVYNEQFFGPGTRLTVL.

This chain joins TRBV28 and TRBJ2-1, with D tentatively TRBD2 (6 bases). Germline CDR1 is MDHEN and CDR2 is SYDVKM. V lost 8 bases and J lost 1, with 24 bases in between. The CDR3 has 18 residues. CDR3 sequence (DNA): TGTGCCAGCTGGGGGTGGAGTGGGGGGAAGGGTTCCTACAATGAGCAGTTCTTC. As protein: CASWGWSGGKGSYNEQFF.

This clone was detected only a few times. One end of the junction fails to match germline, which may point to a read error. The J gene is TRBJ2-2, the V gene TRBV4-3; D not resolved. Germline V gene lookup returns CDR1 LGHNA and CDR2 YSLEER. The CDR3 loop spans 13 amino acids. The CDR3 DNA reads as TGCGCCAGCAGCCTCTACAACAGCGGGGAGCTGTTTTTT. This codes for CASSLYNSGELFF.

CDR3 protein: CASSLDGNRVSTGELFF. The CDR3 nucleotides read TGTGCCAGCAGCTTAGATGGGAACAGGGTGTCCACCGGGGAGCTGTTTTTT. J is TRBJ2-2 and V is TRBV11-3; tentatively, D is TRBD1 (6 bases). CDR1 is SGHNT and CDR2 is YENEEA in the germline V gene. The CDR3 consists of 17 residues. Trimming left V 0 bases short and J 4 bases short, with 15 bases between.

In this sample, this clone turned up a few times. J is TRBJ1-2 and V is TRBV7-3; D perhaps matches TRBD1 (6 bases). There are 15 residues in the CDR3. From germline, CDR1 is SGHTA and CDR2 FQGTGA. Trimming removed 1 base at V and 2 bases at J, with 11 bases between. The CDR3, as DNA: TGTGCCAGCAGCTTAAAAGGGGGGGCCAACTATGGCTACACCTTC. Translated: CASSLKGGANYGYTF.

The chain couples TRBV6-6 to TRBJ2-1; 10 nucleotides match TRBD2. The J segment lost 4 bases and the V segment lost 8 bases, leaving 5 bases of the junction unmatched. CDR3 length: 14 amino acids. Germline V gives CDR1 MNHNY, CDR2 SVGAGI (reference sequence). The CDR3 DNA is TGTGCCAGCGCAGCGGGAGGGCGATACAATGAGCAGTTCTTC. Translation: CASAAGGRYNEQFF.

The chain couples TRBV15 to TRBJ2-5; D may be TRBD1 (6 bases). The J call is uncertain, as TRBJ2-7 better fits the DNA end. Germline V gene data show CDR1 as LNHNV and CDR2 as YYDKDF (reference sequence). The CDR3 has 15 residues. As DNA, the CDR3 is TGTGCCACCAGCAGAGAACAGGGCTTAACCTACGAGCAGTACTTC. Translation gives CATSREQGLTYEQYF.

This clone was detected once. V is TRBV30 and J is TRBJ2-3; the match to TRBD1 covers 11 bases. V shed 8 bases and J 5 bases; nucleotides not matched to a gene: 6. This CDR3 has 13 residues. Germline V CDR1 and CDR2: GTSNPN, SVGIG (reference sequence). This CDR3 is CAEDRGQGDTQYF. CDR3 nucleotides: TGTGCCGAGGACAGGGGGCAGGGAGATACGCAGTATTTT.

V and J are TRBV19 and TRBJ2-2; TRBD1 aligns across 9 bases. From germline, CDR1 is LNHDA and CDR2 SQIVND (reference sequence). The CDR3 sequence is 16 residues long. V dropped 2 bases and J dropped 6; count of bases not matched to a gene: 7. This CDR3 is CASSIRQGTGPGELFF. The CDR3 bases are TGTGCCAGTAGTATAAGGCAGGGGACAGGGCCCGGGGAGCTGTTTTTT.

The V gene is TRBV5-5, the J gene TRBJ1-6; D not certain. Germline-derived CDR1 and CDR2 are SGHKS and YYEKEE (reference sequence). V lost 4 bases to trimming and J lost 8 bases, with 13 bases between them. The CDR3 runs to 14 residues. The CDR3 is CASSPAGWDSPLHF. The DNA for the CDR3 is TGTGCCAGCAGCCCCGCCGGGTGGGATTCACCCCTCCACTTT.

This rearrangement joins TRBV6-6 to TRBJ1-2, with D tentatively TRBD1 (6 bases). This CDR3 has 14 residues. V was shortened by 2 bases and J by 7 bases, with 14 bases between the two germline ends. Germline loops: CDR1 MNHNY, CDR2 SVGAGI (reference sequence). The CDR3 DNA follows: TGTGCCAGCAGTTACAACCCGCAGGGGTTTGGCTACACCTTC. Protein sequence: CASSYNPQGFGYTF.

The chain couples TRBV6-5 to TRBJ2-5; 8 bases are a match to TRBD2. The length of the CDR3 is 15 residues. Germline values: CDR1 MNHEY, CDR2 SVGAGI. Trimming at V came to 0 bases and at J to 4 bases, leaving 4 bases not matched to a gene. CDR3 amino acids: CASSYSGRGGETQYF. Here the CDR3 DNA reads TGTGCCAGCAGTTACTCCGGACGGGGGGGAGAGACCCAGTACTTC.

The chain couples TRBV6-5 to TRBJ2-1; no firm D call. The CDR3 has 12 amino acids. V dropped 5 bases and J dropped 6 bases, with 8 bases sitting between them. Germline loops: CDR1 MNHEY, CDR2 SVGAGI. The CDR3 nucleotides read TGTGCCAGCAGTCACGGTGCCAATGAGCAGTTCTTC. This encodes CASSHGANEQFF.

The chain recombines TRBV2 with TRBJ2-2, with 11 bases that match TRBD1. V lost 11 bases to trimming and J lost 6 bases; unmatched junction nucleotides: 11. In germline, CDR1 is SNHLY, CDR2 FYNNEI. The CDR3 has 15 residues. This CDR3 is CAWGTGGPWAGELFF. CDR3 sequence (DNA): TGTGCCTGGGGGACAGGGGGACCGTGGGCCGGGGAGCTGTTTTTT.

V gene TRBV5-5 combines with J gene TRBJ1-2, with D perhaps TRBD1 (5 bases). The CDR3 contains 15 residues. V lost 2 bases to trimming and J lost 2 bases, with 13 bases between them. Germline V gives CDR1 SGHKS, CDR2 YYEKEE (reference sequence). For the CDR3, the DNA is TGTGCCAGCAGCTTCGGAGACAGACTCAACTATGGCTACACCTTC. Translated: CASSFGDRLNYGYTF.

The CDR3 loop is CASSEWGGGYTF. The CDR3 nucleotides read TGTGCCAGCAGTGAATGGGGGGGTGGCTACACCTTC. The chain combines TRBV6-1 with TRBJ1-2; D is perhaps TRBD1 (5 bases). Germline V lookup: CDR1 MNHNS, CDR2 SASEGT. Trimming shortened V by 2 bases and J by 7 bases, and 8 bases separated the two germline ends. This CDR3 is 12 amino acids long.